Presented here are 27 T cell receptor beta chains from one specimen sequenced in a study of glioma-infiltrating T cells after dendritic cell vaccination. Time point described: after dendritic cell vaccination, including at tumor progression/relapse. Clones were sequenced by immunoSEQ multiplex PCR, and TCRdb holds only the in-frame ones, with some missing. This table has more than 70,000 clones, over 75% appearing once. The sequencing here drew on blood, taken after dendritic cell vaccination. The origin of the receptors is a human donor with glioblastoma.

The chain joins TRBV30 to TRBJ1-2; D is uncertain. Deletions cut 0 bases from V and 8 bases from J, with 16 bases between. Per the germline V gene, CDR1 is GTSNPN and CDR2 is SVGIG (reference sequence). CDR3 length equals 14 residues. CDR3 sequence: CAWSVGMEGFGYTF. The CDR3, as DNA: TGTGCCTGGAGTGTAGGGATGGAGGGTTTCGGCTACACCTTC.

The chain employs TRBV19 and TRBJ2-5; TRBD1 matches at 8 bases. Germline CDR1 LNHDA, CDR2 SQIVND (reference sequence). The ends lost 4 bases at V and 4 bases at J; junction bases unmatched: 5. The CDR3 extends over 14 amino acids. The CDR3, as DNA: TGTGCCAGTAGTAAAACAGGGGGTGGAGAGACCCAGTACTTC. This encodes CASSKTGGGETQYF.

The genes are TRBV27 and TRBJ2-7; 7 positions agree with TRBD2. The junction had 7 bases not matched to a gene; V was cut back by 3 bases and J by 2 bases. The CDR3 sequence is 15 residues long. CDR1 and CDR2 (germline): MNHEY, SMNVEV (reference sequence). As DNA, the CDR3 is TGTGCCAGCAGTTTCGCCGGGGGGTTGACCTACGAGCAGTACTTC. This sequence encodes CASSFAGGLTYEQYF.

This rearrangement joins TRBV10-1 to TRBJ2-1; 12 bases agree with TRBD2. Germline CDR1 and CDR2: WNHNN and SYGVQD (reference sequence). CDR3 length equals 17 residues. Germline trimming cut 2 bases from V and 3 bases from J; bases unmatched to any gene: 5. The CDR3 loop is CASSEGTSGGLYNEQFF. For the CDR3, the DNA is TGCGCCAGCAGTGAGGGAACTAGCGGGGGGCTCTACAATGAGCAGTTCTTC.

This clone has only one observation. The CDR3 region is CASSYSPQGNYEQYF. The DNA of the CDR3 is TGTGCCAGCAGTTACTCGCCGCAGGGGAACTACGAGCAGTACTTC. V is TRBV6-6 and J is TRBJ2-7, with a weak D call TRBD1 (6 bases). This CDR3 is built from 15 residues. V was trimmed by 0 bases and J by 3 bases, leaving 12 bases between them. From germline, CDR1 is MNHNY and CDR2 SVGAGI (reference sequence).

This chain connects TRBV11-2 to TRBJ2-1; the match to TRBD2 covers 10 bases. V was pared by 3 bases and J by 8 bases, with 4 bases of the junction left unmatched. Germline V gene lookup returns CDR1 SGHAT and CDR2 FQNNGV. The CDR3 extends over 14 amino acids. The CDR3 region is CASSLGTSVDEQFF. The CDR3 nucleotides are TGTGCCAGCAGCTTGGGGACTAGCGTCGATGAGCAGTTCTTC.

This rearrangement joins TRBV11-2 to TRBJ1-2, with a tentative D call TRBD1 (6 bases). The V gene lost 5 bases and the J gene lost 4 bases, with 20 bases spanning the gap. This CDR3 comprises 16 residues. Germline values: CDR1 SGHAT, CDR2 FQNNGV. The CDR3 reads CASSTYIRGRSYGYTF. The CDR3 DNA sequence: TGTGCCAGCAGCACCTATATCAGGGGAAGGAGCTATGGCTACACCTTC.

CDR3 amino acids: CASSQAPLQTDTQYF. CDR3 DNA: TGCGCCAGCAGCCAAGCCCCCCTGCAGACAGATACGCAGTATTTT. The V call is TRBV4-1, the J call TRBJ2-3; D is uncertain. The CDR3 is 15 amino acids. Trimming shortened V by 1 base and J by 3 bases, and 11 bases separated the two germline ends. The V gene's germline CDR1 is MGHRA and CDR2 YSYEKL.

V gene TRBV11-2 combines with J gene TRBJ2-7; 8 bases line up with TRBD1. The germline V gene has CDR1 SGHAT and CDR2 FQNNGV. V shed 3 bases and J 0 bases; nucleotides not matched to a gene: 4. The CDR3 has 15 residues. CDR3 in DNA: TGTGCCAGCAGCTTGGCCAGGGGGCCCTCCTACGAGCAGTACTTC. Translation gives CASSLARGPSYEQYF.

This chain connects TRBV10-3 to TRBJ2-7, with 10 bases lining up with TRBD2. CDR1 ENHRY and CDR2 SYGVKD come from the germline V gene. CDR3 size: 15 residues. Trimming at V came to 0 bases and at J to 4 bases, leaving 3 bases not matched to a gene. CDR3 DNA: TGTGCCATCAGTGAGTCAGCGGGAGGGTTGTACGAGCAGTACTTC. The encoded protein is CAISESAGGLYEQYF.

The chain uses TRBV25-1 and TRBJ2-5; 11 positions match TRBD2. J was trimmed by 7 bases and V by 9 bases; bases with no gene match: 10. The CDR3 covers 14 residues. Germline V gene data show CDR1 as MGHDK and CDR2 as SYGVNS. CDR3 residues: CASSGTSGPGTQYF. The CDR3 DNA reads TGTGCCAGTTCCGGGACTAGCGGTCCGGGGACCCAGTACTTC.

The gene calls are TRBV2 and TRBJ2-7; 7 nucleotides line up with TRBD2. The junction had 11 bases not matched to a gene; V was cut back by 5 bases and J by 1 base. Looked up from germline, CDR1 is SNHLY and CDR2 is FYNNEI. The CDR3 is 16 amino acids. This CDR3 is CASSISSGDISYEQYF. CDR3 sequence (DNA): TGTGCCAGCAGTATTTCTAGCGGAGATATTTCCTACGAGCAGTACTTC. The full variable domain, in which reference TRBV2 and TRBJ2-7 provide the parts outside the CDR3, is EPEVTQTPSHQVTQMGQEVILRCVPISNHLYFYWYRQILGQKVEFLVSFYNNEISEKSEIFDDQFSVERPDGSNFTLKIRSTKLEDSAMYFCASSISSGDISYEQYFGPGTRLTVT.

This CDR3 reads CASSQDGAIIPGNEQFF. The CDR3 DNA follows: TGCGCCAGCAGCCAAGATGGGGCTATTATTCCTGGTAATGAGCAGTTCTTC. The chain recombines TRBV4-3 with TRBJ2-1; TRBD1 is a possible D gene (5 bases). Germline V gene lookup returns CDR1 LGHNA and CDR2 YSLEER. The CDR3 contains 17 residues. V lost 0 bases, J lost 7 bases, and 19 bases lay in between.

The chain links TRBV5-1 to TRBJ2-3, with 16 bases that match TRBD2. The CDR3 is made up of 18 amino acids. Germline CDR1 SGHRS, CDR2 YFSETQ. The junction had 5 bases not matched to a gene; V was cut back by 4 bases and J by 0 bases. CDR3 region: CASSQGTSGGGSTDTQYF. In nucleotides, the CDR3 is TGCGCCAGCAGCCAAGGGACTAGCGGGGGGGGGAGCACAGATACGCAGTATTTT. Combining the CDR3 with reference TRBV5-1 and TRBJ2-3 gives the whole variable domain KAGVTQTPRYLIKTRGQQVTLSCSPISGHRSVSWYQQTPGQGLQFLFEYFSETQRNKGNFPGRFSGRQFSNSRSEMNVSTLELGDSALYLCASSQGTSGGGSTDTQYFGPGTRLTVL.

The rearrangement uses TRBV9 and TRBJ2-1, with 13 nucleotides matching TRBD2. The V gene's germline CDR1 is SGDLS and CDR2 YYNGEE. This CDR3 contains 16 residues. Trimming removed 4 bases from V and 8 bases from J; junction bases left unmatched: 9. The CDR3 sequence is CASSLRTSGRGDEQFF. CDR3 DNA sequence: TGTGCCAGCAGCCTCAGGACTAGCGGGAGAGGGGATGAGCAGTTCTTC.

This rearrangement joins TRBV7-2 to TRBJ1-5; D is unresolved. V gave up 6 bases and J gave up 9 bases, with 15 bases separating them. The CDR3 totals 13 residues. Germline CDR1 is SGHTA and CDR2 is FQGNSA. The CDR3, as DNA: TGTGCCAGCAGGATTGCCGACACCGGGCCCCAGCATTTT. It specifies CASRIADTGPQHF.

V usage is TRBV6-1 and J usage is TRBJ2-7; possibly TRBD2 for D (7 bases). This CDR3 region has 15 residues. V lost 7 bases to trimming and J lost 0 bases, with 16 bases between them. Per germline, CDR1 MNHNS and CDR2 SASEGT. The CDR3 reads CASTPGGSYSYEQYF. Here the CDR3 DNA reads TGTGCCAGCACCCCGGGGGGCAGCTACTCCTACGAGCAGTACTTC.

V usage is TRBV5-4 and J usage is TRBJ2-2; D is undetermined. The CDR3 consists of 15 residues. The V end lost 0 bases, the J end lost 1 base, and 7 bases lay between the germline ends. Per germline, CDR1 SGHNT and CDR2 YYREEE (reference sequence). CDR3 DNA: TGTGCCAGCAGCTTGGCTGGGCTGAACACCGGGGAGCTGTTTTTT. Amino acid sequence: CASSLAGLNTGELFF.

CDR3 amino acids: CASSSRGIFNEKLFF. CDR3 in DNA: TGTGCCAGCAGCTCCCGGGGGATATTCAATGAAAAACTGTTTTTT. V gene TRBV7-9 combines with J gene TRBJ1-4; possibly TRBD1 for D (5 bases). The germline V gene has CDR1 SEHNR and CDR2 FQNEAQ (reference sequence). The CDR3 consists of 15 residues. V lost 4 bases, J lost 5 bases, and 14 bases lay in between.

This clone was found once. The chain joins TRBV28 to TRBJ2-2, with 9 bases that match TRBD1. V gave up 5 bases and J gave up 6 bases; unmatched junction bases: 4. CDR1 is MDHEN, CDR2 SYDVKM, per germline. The length of the CDR3 is 14 residues. The CDR3 loop is CASSPGQGPGELFF. Here the CDR3 DNA reads TGTGCCAGCAGTCCGGGACAGGGCCCCGGGGAGCTGTTTTTT.

Regarding this clone: In the same sample, other DNA sequences code for this CDR3. CDR3 protein: CASSPVGGAFF. In DNA form, the CDR3 reads TGTGCCAGCAGCCCCGTAGGGGGAGCTTTCTTT. The V call is TRBV6-1, the J call TRBJ1-1, with D possibly TRBD1 on 6 matching bases. CDR3 length: 11 residues. In germline, CDR1 is MNHNS, CDR2 SASEGT. V gave up 6 bases and J gave up 10 bases, with 12 bases separating them.

The chain has TRBV4-1 and TRBJ2-3, with a tentative D call TRBD2 (5 bases). V lost 3 bases and J 1 base, leaving 20 bases between the germline ends. The CDR3 loop spans 18 amino acids. CDR1 and CDR2 from the germline V gene are MGHRA and YSYEKL. As DNA, the CDR3 is TGCGCCAGCAGCCACGGAGAGTATGGACTCCCCGGCACAGATACGCAGTATTTT. This translates into CASSHGEYGLPGTDTQYF.

The rearrangement joins TRBV6-5 to TRBJ2-5; 8 bases fit TRBD2. J lost 3 bases, V lost 0 bases, and 3 bases had no gene match. The CDR3 is 15 residues long. Germline V gene data show CDR1 as MNHEY and CDR2 as SVGAGI. The CDR3 is CASSYSGTREETQYF. The CDR3 DNA follows: TGTGCCAGCAGTTACTCCGGGACTAGGGAAGAGACCCAGTACTTC.

The CDR3 region is CASSLGTTTLTDTQYF. DNA for the CDR3: TGCGCCAGCAGCTTGGGGACTACTACCCTCACAGATACGCAGTATTTT. The chain couples TRBV5-1 to TRBJ2-3; D is perhaps TRBD2 (6 bases). CDR1 is SGHRS, CDR2 YFSETQ, per germline. The ends were cut back, 0 bases at V and 2 bases at J, with 13 bases in the middle. CDR3 length: 16 amino acids.

The rearrangement joins TRBV11-2 to TRBJ1-3; weak D call: TRBD1 (6 bases). The germline CDR1 and CDR2 sequences are SGHAT and FQNNGV. V gave up 4 bases and J gave up 4 bases, with 8 bases separating them. CDR3 length: 13 amino acids. DNA of the CDR3: TGTGCCAGCAGCTGGACAGACGGAAACACCATATATTTT. It yields the protein CASSWTDGNTIYF.

The V call is TRBV5-8, the J call TRBJ2-7; the D gene is possibly TRBD1 (5 bases). Germline loops: CDR1 SGHTS, CDR2 YDEGEE. The CDR3 consists of 13 residues. Trimming stripped 2 bases from V and 5 bases from J, with 11 bases between. The CDR3 DNA reads as TGTGCCAGCAGCTTAAGGGGAATTCACGAGCAGTACTTC. Translation gives CASSLRGIHEQYF.

The chain recombines TRBV7-9 with TRBJ1-1; 10 bases match TRBD1. The CDR3 contains 12 residues. Germline V CDR1 and CDR2: SEHNR, FQNEAQ (reference sequence). The junction had 3 bases not matched to a gene; V was cut back by 3 bases and J by 11 bases. The CDR3 here is CASSLGTGAAFF. The DNA of the CDR3 is TGTGCCAGCAGCTTGGGGACAGGGGCGGCTTTCTTT.